A selection of T cell receptor beta chains follows, all from one sample in a study of shared T cell receptors in the human thymus. Assay: immunoSEQ multiplex PCR; the TCRdb copy retains only in-frame clones and omits some. The sample lists roughly 550,000 clones, 75% to 85% occurring once. The data were also submitted as part of a second study, on human thymus T cells.

The specimen was thymocytes. These TCRs come from a boy in the first two years of life with a congenital heart defect. The CDR3 runs from the conserved cysteine through the conserved F or W. The D gene is left open where the match is weak. Clone size, where shown, is once, few, many, or a class for clones that have expanded.

clone_size j_call v_call d_call cdr3_aa cdr3_nt
once TRBJ2-3 TRBV14 NA CASSQDPSTDTQYF TGTGCCAGCAGCCAAGATCCTAGCACAGATACGCAGTATTTT
NA TRBJ2-7 TRBV4-1 TRBD2 CASSQESIPLAGLEQYF TGCGCCAGCAGCCAAGAAAGTATCCCCCTAGCGGGACTCGAGCAGTACTTC
NA TRBJ2-4 TRBV4-1 NA CASTPRAVGNIQYF TGCGCCAGCACCCCGAGGGCGGTCGGAAACATTCAGTACTTC
NA TRBJ1-5 TRBV6-1 TRBD1 CASSEDTRDRGRRNSNQPQHF TGTGCCAGCAGTGAAGACACCCGGGACAGGGGGCGTAGGAATAGCAATCAGCCCCAGCATTTT
NA TRBJ1-4 TRBV5-5 NA CASSLDLQEAKLFF TGTGCCAGCAGCTTGGATTTGCAGGAGGCTAAACTGTTTTTT
NA TRBJ2-7 TRBV4-2 NA CASSPGDPRMWGSYEQYF TGTGCCAGCAGCCCGGGGGACCCGCGCATGTGGGGATCCTACGAGCAGTACTTC
once TRBJ2-2 TRBV4-3 NA CASSQDRGDTGELFF TGCGCCAGCAGCCAAGACAGGGGGGATACCGGGGAGCTGTTTTTT
few TRBJ2-7 TRBV27 TRBD2 CASSLGLAGVYEQYF TGTGCCAGCAGTTTAGGGCTAGCGGGAGTTTACGAGCAGTACTTC
NA TRBJ2-7 TRBV27 NA CASSGTRYEQYF TGTGCCAGCAGTGGAACGCGGTACGAGCAGTACTTC
NA TRBJ1-5 TRBV5-8 TRBD1 CASSLIHRDREGNQPQHF TGTGCCAGCAGCCTTATACACCGGGACAGGGAGGGCAATCAGCCCCAGCATTTT
NA TRBJ1-4 TRBV7-6 NA CASSLGPGRDEKLFF TGTGCCAGCAGCTTAGGTCCGGGGAGGGATGAAAAACTGTTTTTT
NA TRBJ2-7 TRBV12-5 TRBD2 CASGLVTSGDPYEQYF TGTGCTAGTGGTTTGGTGACTAGCGGTGATCCCTACGAGCAGTACTTC
NA TRBJ2-2 TRBV7-9 TRBD2 CASSLIGLAGANTGELFF TGTGCCAGCAGCTTAATTGGACTAGCGGGCGCGAACACCGGGGAGCTGTTTTTT
NA TRBJ1-1 TRBV29-1 NA CSVLTARNTEAFF TGCAGCGTTCTGACAGCTAGGAACACTGAAGCTTTCTTT
once TRBJ2-1 TRBV10-1 NA CASSESGLFSEQFF TGCGCCAGCAGTGAGTCCGGACTGTTTTCTGAGCAGTTCTTC
NA TRBJ1-2 TRBV9 TRBD1 CASSVEDRVGGYTF TGTGCCAGCAGCGTAGAGGACAGGGTGGGTGGCTACACCTTC
NA TRBJ2-5 TRBV5-8 NA CASSWGSGGETQYF TGTGCCAGCAGCTGGGGAAGTGGGGGCGAGACCCAGTACTTC
NA TRBJ2-1 TRBV4-3 NA CASSQESSKGSHYNEQFF TGCGCCAGCAGCCAAGAAAGCTCAAAGGGGTCCCACTACAATGAGCAGTTCTTC
NA TRBJ2-3 TRBV7-6 TRBD2 CASSCSCGRTDTQYF TGTGCCAGCAGCTGTTCGTGCGGGAGGACAGATACGCAGTATTTT
NA TRBJ1-2 TRBV27 NA CASSLSARSYGYTF TGTGCCAGCAGTTTATCTGCGAGGTCCTATGGCTACACCTTC
NA TRBJ2-7 TRBV2 TRBD2 CASNPLAGTYEQYF TGTGCCAGCAACCCACTAGCGGGAACCTACGAGCAGTACTTC
NA TRBJ2-7 TRBV2 NA CASSIRLSPYEQYF TGTGCCAGCAGTATACGACTGTCACCCTACGAGCAGTACTTC
NA TRBJ1-2 TRBV5-1 NA CASRRSTVNYGYTF TGCGCCAGCAGGCGGTCGACAGTTAACTATGGCTACACCTTC
NA TRBJ2-7 TRBV20-1 NA CSATNHEQYF TGCAGTGCTACCAATCACGAGCAGTACTTC